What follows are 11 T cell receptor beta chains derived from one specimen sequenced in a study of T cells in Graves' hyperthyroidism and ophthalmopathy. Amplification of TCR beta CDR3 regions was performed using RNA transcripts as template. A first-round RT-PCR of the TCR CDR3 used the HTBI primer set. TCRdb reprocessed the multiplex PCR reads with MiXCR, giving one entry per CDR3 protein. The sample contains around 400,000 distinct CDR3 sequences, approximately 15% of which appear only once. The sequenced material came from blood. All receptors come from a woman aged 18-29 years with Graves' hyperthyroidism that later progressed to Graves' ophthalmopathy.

CDR3 residues: CASSKGEGTYEQYF. DNA for the CDR3: TGTGCCAGCAGCAAGGGGGAGGGGACCTACGAGCAGTACTTC. The J gene is TRBJ2-7, the V gene TRBV3-1; possible D gene TRBD2, 7 bases. The V end was cut by 5 bases, the J end by 2 bases, with 13 bases between. The CDR3 length is 14 residues. CDR1 LGHDT and CDR2 YNNKEL come from the germline V gene (reference sequence).

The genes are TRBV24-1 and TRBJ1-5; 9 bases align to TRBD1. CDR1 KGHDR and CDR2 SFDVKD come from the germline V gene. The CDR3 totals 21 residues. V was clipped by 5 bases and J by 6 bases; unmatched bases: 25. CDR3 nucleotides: TGTGCCACCAGTGTCACGGGCTCGGGGGACAGGGCAATTATTGGTGGTCAGCCCCAGCATTTT. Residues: CATSVTGSGDRAIIGGQPQHF.

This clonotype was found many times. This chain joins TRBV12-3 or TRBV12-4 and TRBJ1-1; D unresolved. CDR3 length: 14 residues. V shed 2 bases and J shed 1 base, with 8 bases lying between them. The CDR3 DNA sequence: TGTGCCAGCAGTTTAACCAGGACGAACACTGAAGCTTTCTTT. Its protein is CASSLTRTNTEAFF.

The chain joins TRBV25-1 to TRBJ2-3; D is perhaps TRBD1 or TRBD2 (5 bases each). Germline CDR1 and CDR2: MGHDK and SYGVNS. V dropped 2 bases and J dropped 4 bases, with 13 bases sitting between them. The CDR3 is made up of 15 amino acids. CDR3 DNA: TGTGCCAGCAGTGAAGCCGGGGCCCGCCCAGATACGCAGTATTTT. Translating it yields CASSEAGARPDTQYF.

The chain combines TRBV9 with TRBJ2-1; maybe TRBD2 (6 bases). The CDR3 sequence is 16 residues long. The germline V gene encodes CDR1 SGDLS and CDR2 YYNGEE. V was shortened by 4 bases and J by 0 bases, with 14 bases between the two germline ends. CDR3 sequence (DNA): TGTGCCAGCAGCCCTGGAGGGGCGAGCTCCTACAATGAGCAGTTCTTC. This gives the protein CASSPGGASSYNEQFF.

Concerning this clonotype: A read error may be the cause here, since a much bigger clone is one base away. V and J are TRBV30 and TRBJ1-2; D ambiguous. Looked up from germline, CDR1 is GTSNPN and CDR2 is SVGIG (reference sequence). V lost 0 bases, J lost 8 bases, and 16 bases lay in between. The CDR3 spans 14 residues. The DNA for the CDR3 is TGTGCCTGGAGTGTATCGGACGGGGAAGGGGGCTACACCTTC. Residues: CAWSVSDGEGGYTF. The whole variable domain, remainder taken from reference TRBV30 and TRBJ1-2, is SQTIHQWPATLVQPVGSPLSLECTVEGTSNPNLYWYRQAAGRGLQLLFYSVGIGQISSEVPQNLSASRPQDRQFILSSKKLLLSDSGFYLCAWSVSDGEGGYTFGSGTRLTVV.

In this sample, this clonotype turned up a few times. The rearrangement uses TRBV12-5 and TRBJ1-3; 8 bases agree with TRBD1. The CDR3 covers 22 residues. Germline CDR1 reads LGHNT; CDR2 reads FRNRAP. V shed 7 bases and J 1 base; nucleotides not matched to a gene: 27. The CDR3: CASAPAGQEKGSNMRSGNTIYF. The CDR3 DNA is TGTGCTAGTGCCCCGGCGGGACAGGAAAAAGGCAGTAATATGAGGTCTGGAAACACCATATATTTT.

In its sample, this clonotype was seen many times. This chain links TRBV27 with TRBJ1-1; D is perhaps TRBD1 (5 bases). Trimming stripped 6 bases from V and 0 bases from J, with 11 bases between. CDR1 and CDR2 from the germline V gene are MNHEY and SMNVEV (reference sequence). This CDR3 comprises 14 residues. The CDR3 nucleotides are TGTGCCAGCAGGGGGGTTACCTTGAACACTGAAGCTTTCTTT. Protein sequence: CASRGVTLNTEAFF.

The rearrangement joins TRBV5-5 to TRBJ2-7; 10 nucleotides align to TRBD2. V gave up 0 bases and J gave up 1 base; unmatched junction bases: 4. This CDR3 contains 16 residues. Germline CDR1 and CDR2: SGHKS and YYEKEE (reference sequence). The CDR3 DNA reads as TGTGCCAGCAGCTTGGACTTACTAGCGGGGTCCTACGAGCAGTACTTC. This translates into CASSLDLLAGSYEQYF.

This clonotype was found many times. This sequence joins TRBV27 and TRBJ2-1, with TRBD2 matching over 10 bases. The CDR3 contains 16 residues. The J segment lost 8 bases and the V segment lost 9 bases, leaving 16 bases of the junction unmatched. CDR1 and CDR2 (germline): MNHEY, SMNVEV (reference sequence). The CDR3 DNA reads TGTGCCAGTAGACCGGGACTAGCGTTTAATCTCGATGAGCAGTTCTTC. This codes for CASRPGLAFNLDEQFF.

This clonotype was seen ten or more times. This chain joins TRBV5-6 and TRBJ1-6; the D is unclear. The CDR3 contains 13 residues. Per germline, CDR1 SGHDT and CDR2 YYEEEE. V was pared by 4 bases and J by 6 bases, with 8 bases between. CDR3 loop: CASSPAPNSPLHF. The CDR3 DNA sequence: TGTGCCAGCAGCCCGGCGCCTAATTCACCCCTCCACTTT.